These 25 T cell receptor beta chains were sequenced from one sample in a study of T cells in women clearing cervical HPV infection (dated by TCRdb to between 2017 and 2018). Library preparation used the immunoSEQ multiplex PCR assay. TCRdb re-hosts the immuneACCESS table, in-frame sequences only. Its copies lack some clones; in the studies checked, an unresolved V gene accounts for under half of them, and the cause for the rest is not known. The table of this sample itemizes approximately 23,000 clones. More than 10% of the sample is held by the ten biggest clonotypes. The sample comprised blood buffy coat. These receptor sequences come from a woman aged 18 to 75 with a cervical HPV16 infection that either progressed to CIN3+ or cleared (not recorded which).

To note about this clone: The read terminates 3 residues before the CDR3 end, so the remaining end is supplied by the germline J gene. The chain joins TRBV15 to TRBJ2-2; perhaps TRBD1 as D (5 bases). Germline V gene data show CDR1 as LNHNV and CDR2 as YYDKDF (reference sequence). The CDR3 length is 12 residues. The DNA read from the CDR3 is TGTGCCACCAGCAGACAGGGTGAAAAG. It codes for CATSRQGEK. The whole CDR3 is CATSRQGEKLFF. Variable domain in full (rest from reference TRBV15 and TRBJ2-2): DAMVIQNPRYQVTQFGKPVTLSCSQTLNHNVMYWYQQKSSQAPKLLFHYYDKDFNNEADTPDNFQSRRPNTSFCFLDIRSPGLGDTAMYLCATSRQGEKLFFGEGSRLTVL.

For this clone: The read halts 3 residues ahead of the CDR3 end, with the missing end drawn from the germline J gene. The chain joins TRBV5-6 to TRBJ2-3; TRBD1 aligns across 7 bases. Germline values: CDR1 SGHDT, CDR2 YYEEEE. The CDR3 contains 13 residues. CDR3 sequence: CASSFRGLETQYF. The DNA read from the CDR3 is TGTGCCAGCAGCTTTAGGGGGCTTGAGACG.

Regarding this clone: The read falls 3 residues short of the CDR3 end, and the missing part is taken from the germline J gene. The chain employs TRBV7-6 and TRBJ2-5; 9 positions match TRBD2. The J segment lost 4 bases and the V segment lost 3 bases, leaving 12 bases of the junction unmatched. This CDR3 comprises 17 residues. Germline-derived CDR1 and CDR2 are SGHVS and FNYEAQ. CDR3 sequence: CASSFLGAGGGGETQYF. The covered CDR3 bases are TGTGCCAGCAGCTTTCTAGGAGCGGGGGGAGGAGGAGAGACC.

Comment on this clone: The sequenced fragment ends 3 residues before the CDR3 boundary, so the rest is inferred from the germline J gene. The chain joins TRBV28 to TRBJ1-5; 8 bases match TRBD1. Germline V gene data show CDR1 as MDHEN and CDR2 as SYDVKM. The trim removed 5 bases at V and 5 bases at J, leaving 8 bases unmatched. This CDR3 is 15 amino acids long. CDR3 sequence reads: CASSQRDRGYQPQHF. The sequenced part of the CDR3 DNA is TGTGCCAGCAGTCAACGAGACAGGGGTTATCAGCCC.

A word on this clone: With the read ending 3 residues before the CDR3 end, the germline J gene is used to fill in that end. The chain uses TRBV30 and TRBJ2-2; D possibly corresponds to TRBD2 (5 bases). CDR3 size: 13 residues. Germline CDR1 is GTSNPN and CDR2 is SVGIG (reference sequence). Deletions cut 0 bases from V and 7 bases from J, with 9 bases between. The sequenced CDR3 bases are TGTGCCTGGAGTGTAGAGGGTGACGGGGAG. It is translated as CAWSVEGDGE. The whole CDR3 sequence is CAWSVEGDGELFF.

As regards this clone: The read terminates 3 residues ahead of where the CDR3 ends, so the germline J gene completes it. The rearrangement joins TRBV7-2 to TRBJ1-2; D not certain. The CDR3 is 14 amino acids. Germline CDR1 SGHTA, CDR2 FQGNSA. CDR3 DNA, as far as it was read: TGTGCCAGCAGCTTTGCCGCCCTAGTGGCCGGC. Its translation: CASSFAALVAG. The full CDR3 protein reads CASSFAALVAGYTF.

A word on this clone: The read ends 3 residues shy of where the CDR3 ends; the end is completed using the germline J gene. The chain recombines TRBV2 with TRBJ2-2; 9 bases line up with TRBD1. CDR3 length equals 15 residues. From germline, CDR1 is SNHLY and CDR2 FYNNEI. CDR3 in amino acids: CASSAAGQGREKLFF. The CDR3 DNA, read in part, is TGTGCCAGCAGTGCGGCGGGACAGGGTAGAGAAAAG.

With respect to this clone: The read is 3 residues too short to cover the CDR3 end, so that end is filled in from the germline J gene. V and J are TRBV19 and TRBJ2-6; 10 bases are a match to TRBD1. The germline CDR1 and CDR2 sequences are LNHDA and SQIVND (reference sequence). The trim removed 1 base at V and 3 bases at J, leaving 6 bases unmatched. The CDR3 runs 18 residues. The DNA read from the CDR3 is TGTGCCAGTAGTATAGTAGGGGACAGGGGAAGTGGGGCCAACGTC. Its translation is CASSIVGDRGSGANV. The CDR3, in full, reads CASSIVGDRGSGANVLTF.

About this clone: The read finishes 3 residues shy of the CDR3 end, and the germline J gene is used to complete it. The genes are TRBV20-1 and TRBJ2-5; 11 bases align to TRBD2. CDR3 length: 15 residues. V was clipped by 3 bases and J by 5 bases; unmatched bases: 8. Per the germline V gene, CDR1 is DFQATT and CDR2 is SNEGSKA (reference sequence). The CDR3 reads CSASLTSGRRETQYF. The CDR3 DNA, read in part, is TGCAGTGCTAGCCTTACTAGCGGGAGAAGGGAGACC.

The CDR3 bases that were read are TGTGCCAGCAGCCGAACGGACATTAGCACAGATACG. This codes for CASSRTDISTDT. In full, the CDR3 is CASSRTDISTDTQYF. This rearrangement joins TRBV7-6 to TRBJ2-3, with a tentative D call TRBD1 (5 bases). The CDR3 is cut off 3 residues early in the read; its end comes from the germline J gene. This CDR3 spans 15 amino acids. From germline, CDR1 is SGHVS and CDR2 FNYEAQ. Trimming pared 5 bases from V and 0 bases from J, leaving 12 bases between. Looking up the rest from reference TRBV7-6 and TRBJ2-3 gives the full variable domain: GAGVSQSPRYKVTKRGQDVALRCDPISGHVSLYWYRQALGQGPEFLTYFNYEAQQDKSGLPNDRFSAERPEGSISTLTIQRTEQRDSAMYRCASSRTDISTDTQYFGPGTRLTVL.

Concerning this clone itself: The read ends 3 residues shy of where the CDR3 ends; the end is completed using the germline J gene. The J gene is TRBJ2-1, the V gene TRBV2; D is possibly TRBD1 (5 bases). The CDR3 contains 17 residues. From germline, CDR1 is SNHLY and CDR2 FYNNEI. Trimming stripped 2 bases from V and 8 bases from J, with 22 bases between. The sequenced part of the CDR3 DNA is TGTGCCAGCAGTGAAACAGGAACCGATCCTTTCTCGGATGAG. Translating it yields CASSETGTDPFSDE. Given in full, the CDR3 is CASSETGTDPFSDEQFF.

About this clone itself: The read ends 3 residues before the CDR3 terminus; that terminus is restored from the germline J gene. The chain links TRBV5-6 to TRBJ2-5; D unclear. The CDR3 runs 12 residues. Per the germline V gene, CDR1 is SGHDT and CDR2 is YYEEEE. CDR3 amino acids: CASSLSADTQYF. The sequenced part of the CDR3 DNA is TGTGCCAGCAGCTTATCCGCAGATACC.

As concerns this clone: The read stops 3 residues short of the end of the CDR3; the missing end is completed from the germline J gene. V and J are TRBV18 and TRBJ1-2; 9 positions match TRBD1. Germline V CDR1 and CDR2: KGHSH, LQKENI. This CDR3 has 14 amino acids. V was pared by 2 bases and J by 4 bases, with 2 bases of the junction left unmatched. The CDR3 bases that were read are TGTGCCAGCTCACCAGACAGGGGGGGCTATGGC. This codes for CASSPDRGGYG. The whole CDR3 region reads CASSPDRGGYGYTF.

A note on this clone: The read ends 3 residues early relative to the CDR3; the germline J gene fills the gap. J is TRBJ1-2 and V is TRBV19; unclear D gene. The CDR3 totals 14 residues. Germline V gene sequence: CDR1 LNHDA, CDR2 SQIVND (reference sequence). Incomplete CDR3 DNA: TGTGCCAGTAGAAAGCGGCAAAACACAGATACC. This translates into CASRKRQNTDT. The entire CDR3 protein reads CASRKRQNTDTYTF. The complete variable domain, with remaining parts taken from reference TRBV19 and TRBJ1-2, reads DGGITQSPKYLFRKEGQNVTLSCEQNLNHDAMYWYRQDPGQGLRLIYYSQIVNDFQKGDIAEGYSVSREKKESFPLTVTSAQKNPTAFYLCASRKRQNTDTYTFGSGTRLTVV.

With respect to this clone: The read ends 3 residues shy of where the CDR3 ends; the end is completed using the germline J gene. V gene TRBV2 combines with J gene TRBJ2-1, with 8 bases lining up with TRBD1. Germline V gene lookup returns CDR1 SNHLY and CDR2 FYNNEI. There are 14 residues in the CDR3. V trimming: 5 bases; J trimming: 4 bases; junction bases outside the gene matches: 4. The sequenced part of the CDR3 DNA is TGTGCCAGCAGTCTCGGACAGGGATACAATGAG. It is translated as CASSLGQGYNE. The complete CDR3 protein is CASSLGQGYNEQFF. Full variable domain (missing parts from reference TRBV2 and TRBJ2-1): EPEVTQTPSHQVTQMGQEVILRCVPISNHLYFYWYRQILGQKVEFLVSFYNNEISEKSEIFDDQFSVERPDGSNFTLKIRSTKLEDSAMYFCASSLGQGYNEQFFGPGTRLTVL.

Of note for this clone: The CDR3 is cut off 3 residues early in the read; its end comes from the germline J gene. The chain links TRBV10-3 to TRBJ1-1; D is perhaps TRBD1 (6 bases). Trimming shortened V by 7 bases and J by 1 base, and 16 bases separated the two germline ends. Germline CDR1 reads ENHRY; CDR2 reads SYGVKD. The CDR3 spans 15 residues. The CDR3 reads CAINGGLGANTEAFF. CDR3 DNA (partial): TGTGCCATCAATGGGGGCCTAGGGGCGAACACTGAA.

Of note for this clone: The read terminates 3 residues before the CDR3 end, so the remaining end is supplied by the germline J gene. This sequence joins TRBV7-3 and TRBJ2-3; 11 bases agree with TRBD2. Per the germline V gene, CDR1 is SGHTA and CDR2 is FQGTGA. CDR3 size: 13 residues. This CDR3 is CASSLLAGETQYF. The part of the CDR3 DNA that was read is TGTGCCAGCAGTCTACTAGCGGGAGAGACG.

This CDR3 reads CSGRKHGADTQYF. The part of the CDR3 DNA that was read is TGCAGCGGCCGAAAACACGGGGCAGATACG. The chain combines TRBV29-1 with TRBJ2-3, with a tentative D call TRBD2 (5 bases). The observed sequence ends 3 residues before the CDR3 terminus, with the missing tail filled in from the germline J gene. There are 13 residues in the CDR3. The ends were cut back, 7 bases at V and 4 bases at J, with 15 bases in the middle. The V gene's germline CDR1 is SQVTM and CDR2 ANQGSEA.

Concerning this clone itself: The missing CDR3 end, 3 residues past where the read stops, is filled in from the germline J gene. The chain carries TRBV19 and TRBJ2-4; D may be TRBD1 (6 bases). CDR3 length: 13 amino acids. CDR1 and CDR2 (germline): LNHDA, SQIVND (reference sequence). The CDR3 bases that were read are TGTGCCAGTAGTAGACGGACAGACCATGGT. Protein sequence: CASSRRTDHG. Given in full, the CDR3 is CASSRRTDHGQYF.

Concerning this clone: The read gets to within 3 residues of the CDR3 end, and the germline J gene fills in the rest. The chain employs TRBV5-1 and TRBJ1-1, with no clear D. CDR1 SGHRS and CDR2 YFSETQ come from the germline V gene. This CDR3 has 14 amino acids. Trimming stripped 4 bases from V and 3 bases from J, with 13 bases between. The CDR3 bases that were read are TGCGCCAGCAGCCTCATGTTAACGGACACTGAA. It translates to CASSLMLTDTE. From start to end, the CDR3 is CASSLMLTDTEAFF.

For this clone: The read ends 3 residues shy of where the CDR3 ends; the end is completed using the germline J gene. The rearrangement links TRBV30 to TRBJ1-2; no clear D. The CDR3 is 14 residues long. Per the germline V gene, CDR1 is GTSNPN and CDR2 is SVGIG (reference sequence). Here the CDR3 reads CAWSPLVGTDTYTF. The covered CDR3 bases are TGTGCCTGGAGCCCACTAGTCGGCACAGATACC.

Worth noting for this clone: The sequenced fragment ends 3 residues before the CDR3 boundary, so the rest is inferred from the germline J gene. The rearrangement links TRBV30 to TRBJ1-1, with 8 bases lining up with TRBD1. Germline V gives CDR1 GTSNPN, CDR2 SVGIG (reference sequence). The CDR3 extends over 15 amino acids. CDR3 amino acids: CAWNSRDRPAPKAFF. The CDR3 DNA, read in part, is TGTGCCTGGAATTCTCGGGACAGGCCAGCCCCTAAA.

As regards this clone: Read sequence stops 3 residues before the CDR3 end, and the germline J gene provides the missing end. This chain connects TRBV16 to TRBJ1-5, with D unclear. Germline CDR1 and CDR2: KGHSY and FQNENV. Trimming cost V 2 bases and J 3 bases, with 11 bases left between them. CDR3 size: 15 residues. The covered CDR3 bases are TGTGCCAGCAGCCAAATAAGGTCCAACAATCAGCCC. Translating it yields CASSQIRSNNQP. The whole CDR3 is CASSQIRSNNQPQHF.

As to this clone: The read gets to within 3 residues of the CDR3 end, and the germline J gene fills in the rest. The rearrangement uses TRBV29-1 and TRBJ2-3; D not certain. The germline V gene has CDR1 SQVTM and CDR2 ANQGSEA. The CDR3 contains 14 residues. CDR3 sequence reads: CSVVEGLSNQPQYF. The CDR3 bases that were read are TGCAGCGTGGTAGAAGGCCTTAGCAATCAGCCG.

About this clone: The CDR3 end is not reached by the read, which stops 3 residues before it; the germline J gene fills it in. The chain uses TRBV2 and TRBJ2-7; no reliable D call. Germline assignment: CDR1 SNHLY and CDR2 FYNNEI. Trimming pared 3 bases from V and 0 bases from J, leaving 9 bases between. The length of the CDR3 is 14 residues. The CDR3 sequence is CASSDRTRSYEQYF. CDR3 bases read: TGTGCCAGCAGTGACAGAACCCGCTCCTACGAG.